Listed here are 26 T cell receptor beta chains from one sample, sequenced in a study of blood T cells in healthy people across ages. Combining a sample-barcoded 5' primer with a J-beta primer mix, a second PCR ran for about 6 to 12 cycles. TCRdb re-called the 5' RACE reads with MiXCR, one entry per CDR3 protein. Of approximately 1.5 million distinct CDR3 sequences listed, approximately 39% are singletons. Sequencing was done on a sample of blood. These receptors originate from a woman under 30 in good health.

The table lists this clonotype with a few counts. The chain employs TRBV12-3 or TRBV12-4 and TRBJ1-2; 7 nucleotides line up with TRBD1. V lost 6 bases to trimming and J lost 2 bases; unmatched junction nucleotides: 21. The CDR3 is made up of 19 amino acids. CDR3 in DNA: TGTGCCAGCAGCCGATACCGGGGACAGTCCTTACAATACAACTATGGCTACACCTTC. Translating it yields CASSRYRGQSLQYNYGYTF.

The chain uses TRBV5-1 and TRBJ1-1; possible D gene TRBD1, 5 bases. The CDR3 contains 13 residues. Deletions cut 3 bases from V and 3 bases from J, with 9 bases between. Germline V gene sequence: CDR1 SGHRS, CDR2 YFSETQ. CDR3 residues: CASSWATDTEAFF. DNA of the CDR3: TGCGCCAGCAGCTGGGCGACAGACACTGAAGCTTTCTTT.

The chain has TRBV25-1 and TRBJ2-5; D remains unclear. Germline CDR1 and CDR2: MGHDK and SYGVNS. CDR3 length: 10 residues. The V end was cut by 6 bases, the J end by 6 bases, with 5 bases between. Here the CDR3 DNA reads TGTGCCAGCAGATCGCAGACCCAGTACTTC. The encoded protein is CASRSQTQYF. Full variable domain (remainder filled in from reference TRBV25-1 and TRBJ2-5): EADIYQTPRYLVIGTGKKITLECSQTMGHDKMYWYQQDPGMELHLIHYSYGVNSTEKGDLSSESTVSRIRTEHFPLTLESARPSHTSQYLCASRSQTQYFGPGTRLLVL.

This CDR3 is CASSPLEGYSGNTIYF. CDR3 DNA sequence: TGTGCCAGCAGCCCTCTGGAGGGCTACTCTGGAAACACCATATATTTT. This chain connects TRBV2 to TRBJ1-3, with unresolved D. The CDR3 is 16 residues long. CDR1 is SNHLY, CDR2 FYNNEI, per germline. V lost 6 bases and J 0 bases, leaving 15 bases between the germline ends.

The chain combines TRBV20-1 with TRBJ1-5, with D perhaps TRBD1 (5 bases). Germline CDR1 DFQATT, CDR2 SNEGSKA (reference sequence). The CDR3 runs 14 residues. Between the trimmed V and J ends, which lost 1 base and 3 bases, there was a span of 10 bases. Here the CDR3 DNA reads TGCAGTGCTAGAGCAGGGAGGGTCAATCAGCCCCAGCATTTT. Residues: CSARAGRVNQPQHF.

This clonotype was observed a handful of times. The V call is TRBV20-1, the J call TRBJ2-1; 9 nucleotides agree with TRBD2. V dropped 3 bases and J dropped 7; count of bases not matched to a gene: 10. The CDR3 sequence is 15 residues long. CDR1 and CDR2 (germline): DFQATT, SNEGSKA (reference sequence). CDR3 residues: CSARYPAGGPNEQFF. The CDR3 region has the DNA TGCAGTGCTAGGTATCCCGCGGGAGGGCCGAATGAGCAGTTCTTC.

V is TRBV7-2 and J is TRBJ2-1; 11 nucleotides agree with TRBD1. Germline CDR1 reads SGHTA; CDR2 reads FQGNSA. The CDR3 has 18 residues. V gave up 1 base and J gave up 7 bases; unmatched junction bases: 12. The CDR3: CASSLDRPGTGGSNEQFF. The CDR3 DNA sequence: TGTGCCAGCAGCTTAGACCGACCCGGGACAGGGGGGAGTAATGAGCAGTTCTTC.

About this clonotype itself: The junction does not match germline at one end; this may be a read error. V gene TRBV7-9 combines with J gene TRBJ1-6; 9 positions match TRBD1. CDR3 length equals 15 residues. Germline CDR1 SEHNR, CDR2 FQNEAQ (reference sequence). The CDR3 sequence is CASSWGQGYDSPPHF. The CDR3 nucleotides read TGTGCCAGCAGCTGGGGACAGGGATATGATTCACCCCCCCACTTT. The full variable domain, in which reference TRBV7-9 and TRBJ1-6 provide the parts outside the CDR3, is DTGVSQNPRHKITKRGQNVTFRCDPISEHNRLYWYRQTLGQGPEFLTYFQNEAQLEKSRLLSDRFSAERPKGSFSTLEIQRTEQGDSAMYLCASSWGQGYDSPPHFGNGTRLTVT.

The gene calls are TRBV27 and TRBJ1-5; no reliable D call. From germline, CDR1 is MNHEY and CDR2 SMNVEV (reference sequence). The length of the CDR3 is 14 residues. V shed 2 bases and J shed 7 bases, with 12 bases lying between them. The CDR3 region is CASSLDGAGQPQHF. CDR3 DNA sequence: TGTGCCAGCAGTTTAGATGGTGCCGGGCAGCCCCAGCATTTT.

The chain combines TRBV7-9 with TRBJ2-1; no firm D call. CDR3 size: 12 residues. Trimming shortened V by 2 bases and J by 12 bases, and 11 bases separated the two germline ends. The germline V gene has CDR1 SEHNR and CDR2 FQNEAQ (reference sequence). CDR3 protein: CASSLSSAGQFF. The CDR3 DNA sequence: TGTGCCAGCAGCTTATCCTCCGCAGGGCAGTTCTTC.

The chain recombines TRBV7-9 with TRBJ2-7; the D call may be TRBD1 or TRBD2 (5 bases each). This CDR3 region has 15 residues. Trimming cost V 4 bases and J 3 bases, with 16 bases left between them. Germline lookup yields CDR1 SEHNR and CDR2 FQNEAQ (reference sequence). The CDR3 region has the DNA TGTGCCAGCAGCTCCCGGGACCTAGGGAACTACGAGCAGTACTTC. Protein product: CASSSRDLGNYEQYF. The full variable domain, in which reference TRBV7-9 and TRBJ2-7 provide the parts outside the CDR3, is DTGVSQNPRHKITKRGQNVTFRCDPISEHNRLYWYRQTLGQGPEFLTYFQNEAQLEKSRLLSDRFSAERPKGSFSTLEIQRTEQGDSAMYLCASSSRDLGNYEQYFGPGTRLTVT.

This clonotype turned up a few times. The V and J genes are TRBV5-5 and TRBJ1-4; no clear D. This CDR3 contains 15 residues. Trimming stripped 0 bases from V and 5 bases from J, with 11 bases between. Looked up from germline, CDR1 is SGHKS and CDR2 is YYEKEE (reference sequence). The CDR3 DNA follows: TGTGCCAGCAGCTTGGGGGTTCGTGCCAATGAAAAACTGTTTTTT. Its protein is CASSLGVRANEKLFF. Full variable domain (outside the CDR3, taken from reference TRBV5-5 and TRBJ1-4): DAGVTQSPTHLIKTRGQQVTLRCSPISGHKSVSWYQQVLGQGPQFIFQYYEKEERGRGNFPDRFSARQFPNYSSELNVNALLLGDSALYLCASSLGVRANEKLFFGSGTQLSVL.

This clonotype was seen many times. This chain uses TRBV27 with TRBJ2-1, with unresolved D. V dropped 6 bases and J dropped 4 bases, with 10 bases sitting between them. The germline gives CDR1 MNHEY, CDR2 SMNVEV (reference sequence). The CDR3 contains 13 residues. Here the CDR3 reads CASSPGRYNEQFF. DNA for the CDR3: TGTGCCAGCAGCCCCGGACGTTACAATGAGCAGTTCTTC.

This clonotype came up once. This sequence joins TRBV7-9 and TRBJ2-3; no reliable D call. CDR1 and CDR2 (germline): SEHNR, FQNEAQ (reference sequence). This CDR3 is built from 12 residues. Trimming left V 10 bases short and J 7 bases short, with 15 bases between. The CDR3 sequence is CATGRAQHTQYF. In DNA form, the CDR3 reads TGTGCCACAGGTCGGGCCCAGCATACGCAGTATTTT.

In its sample, this clonotype was seen many times. The chain employs TRBV4-3 and TRBJ2-7, with 7 bases identical to TRBD1. This CDR3 has 16 residues. CDR1 is LGHNA, CDR2 YSLEER, per germline. After removal of 0 bases from V and 2 bases from J, the junction contained 7 bases not matched to a gene. DNA of the CDR3: TGCGCCAGCAGCCAAGATCGGGACAGTTTCACCTACGAGCAGTACTTC. Translated: CASSQDRDSFTYEQYF.

This clonotype came up many times. V and J are TRBV6-5 and TRBJ2-1; 7 nucleotides line up with TRBD1. This CDR3 is built from 14 residues. Per the germline V gene, CDR1 is MNHEY and CDR2 is SVGAGI. V trimming: 6 bases; J trimming: 7 bases; junction bases outside the gene matches: 9. The CDR3 region is CASRKGTALNEQFF. Here the CDR3 DNA reads TGTGCCAGCAGAAAAGGGACAGCCTTAAATGAGCAGTTCTTC.

This chain connects TRBV5-1 to TRBJ2-7; 8 bases line up with TRBD1. The CDR3 runs 16 residues. V was clipped by 5 bases and J by 0 bases; unmatched bases: 10. Germline V gives CDR1 SGHRS, CDR2 YFSETQ. CDR3 loop: CASSFRTGGTSYEQYF. The CDR3, as DNA: TGCGCCAGCAGTTTTAGAACAGGGGGAACCTCCTACGAGCAGTACTTC.

This chain uses TRBV7-2 with TRBJ2-1; D remains unclear. Matching the DNA end better, TRBJ2-7 makes the J call doubtful. Germline-derived CDR1 and CDR2 are SGHTA and FQGNSA. The CDR3 length is 15 residues. The CDR3 loop reads CASSLETSSYNEQYF. The CDR3 DNA sequence: TGTGCCAGCAGCTTAGAAACAAGCTCCTACAATGAGCAGTACTTC.

This clonotype was observed a few times. The chain uses TRBV7-9 and TRBJ2-7, with D possibly being TRBD1 (6 bases). This CDR3 region has 15 residues. With 3 bases removed from V and 5 bases from J, the gap between germline ends came to 17 bases. CDR1 and CDR2 from the germline V gene are SEHNR and FQNEAQ (reference sequence). The CDR3 region is CASSLIGLGGNEQYF. The CDR3 DNA sequence: TGTGCCAGCAGCTTGATTGGGTTAGGGGGAAACGAGCAGTACTTC.

The V call is TRBV7-9, the J call TRBJ1-2; unclear D gene. CDR1 SEHNR and CDR2 FQNEAQ come from the germline V gene (reference sequence). The CDR3 is 14 residues long. The V gene lost 2 bases and the J gene lost 2 bases, with 9 bases spanning the gap. CDR3 nucleotides: TGTGCCAGCAGCTTAAGTTCTATAAACTATGGCTACACCTTC. The encoded protein is CASSLSSINYGYTF.

CDR3 bases: TGTGCCAGCAGCTTGATGATAGGGGTGGGCATTCCAGCAACTAATGAAAAACTGTTTTTT. Translated, it gives CASSLMIGVGIPATNEKLFF. This chain uses TRBV5-8 with TRBJ1-4, with D maybe TRBD1 (5 bases). The CDR3 is made up of 20 amino acids. In germline, CDR1 is SGHTS, CDR2 YDEGEE. Trimming removed 1 base from V and 0 bases from J, with 22 bases in between.

The V gene is TRBV4-1, the J gene TRBJ2-1; the D is unclear. Judging by the DNA end, TRBJ2-7 fits better; the J call may be wrong. CDR3 size: 13 residues. Germline CDR1 is MGHRA and CDR2 is YSYEKL. CDR3 DNA: TGCGCCAGCAGCCAAGAACTTTACAATGAGCAGTACTTC. Amino acid sequence: CASSQELYNEQYF.

The chain couples TRBV6-5 to TRBJ1-1; D may be TRBD1 (5 bases). This CDR3 spans 13 amino acids. The ends were cut back, 5 bases at V and 1 base at J, with 8 bases in the middle. The V gene's germline CDR1 is MNHEY and CDR2 SVGAGI. CDR3 sequence: CASSGGPNTEAFF. The CDR3 DNA follows: TGTGCCAGCAGTGGGGGACCGAACACTGAAGCTTTCTTT.

This clonotype was seen a handful of times. The rearrangement uses TRBV29-1 and TRBJ1-5; D is uncertain. Germline CDR1 reads SQVTM; CDR2 reads ANQGSEA. Trimming left V 4 bases short and J 2 bases short, with 12 bases between. There are 14 residues in the CDR3. The CDR3 nucleotides are TGCAGCGTTGTGGATACCAAGGGCAATCAGCCCCAGCATTTT. Translation gives CSVVDTKGNQPQHF.

A few counts support this clonotype. V gene TRBV20-1 combines with J gene TRBJ2-1, with TRBD2 matching 10 bases. Germline CDR1 reads DFQATT; CDR2 reads SNEGSKA (reference sequence). With 1 base clipped from V and 7 bases from J, the junction kept 7 bases outside the gene matches. This CDR3 comprises 15 residues. CDR3 DNA sequence: TGCAGTGCTAGAGTGGGGAGCGGGGGGGATAATGAGCAGTTCTTC. As protein: CSARVGSGGDNEQFF.

A few counts support this clonotype. The genes are TRBV7-8 and TRBJ1-5; a possible D gene is TRBD1 (6 bases). This CDR3 contains 15 residues. Germline V gene sequence: CDR1 SGHVS, CDR2 FQNEAQ. Between the trimmed V and J ends, which lost 6 bases and 2 bases, there was a span of 14 bases. In DNA form, the CDR3 reads TGTGCCAGCAGAGGGGGAAGAGGCGGCAATCAGCCCCAGCATTTT. It yields the protein CASRGGRGGNQPQHF.